A single sample is the source of the 25 T cell receptor beta chains below, sequenced in a study of shared clonotypes between healthy human individuals. The protocol was immunoSEQ multiplex PCR, while the TCRdb copy is restricted to in-frame clones and leaves out a portion. This table holds around 940,000 clones, less than 85% found once. The sequenced sample consisted of memory CD4+ T cells sorted from blood. Subset in this sample: CD45RA-negative fraction. The source is a man between 18 and 35 years old in good health.

The chain links TRBV5-4 to TRBJ1-1; D uncertain. V shed 1 base and J shed 0 bases, with 13 bases lying between them. From germline, CDR1 is SGHNT and CDR2 YYREEE (reference sequence). This CDR3 has 16 residues. Here the CDR3 reads CASSLLGTSMNTEAFF. In nucleotides, the CDR3 is TGTGCCAGCAGCTTGTTGGGCACTTCAATGAACACTGAAGCTTTCTTT.

This clone was seen just once. The chain joins TRBV30 to TRBJ1-2; TRBD1 might be the D (6 bases). The germline CDR1 and CDR2 sequences are GTSNPN and SVGIG (reference sequence). Trimming removed 3 bases at V and 8 bases at J, with 10 bases between. This CDR3 contains 11 residues. CDR3 DNA sequence: TGTGCCTGGAGGAAGGGGGAGGGCTACACCTTC. Translated, it gives CAWRKGEGYTF.

The chain has TRBV4-1 and TRBJ1-1; 11 bases line up with TRBD1. The germline V gene encodes CDR1 MGHRA and CDR2 YSYEKL. Trimming took 0 bases from V and 10 from J; bases not matched to a gene: 7. The CDR3 contains 15 residues. CDR3: CASSQEPGTGGRAFF. The DNA for the CDR3 is TGCGCCAGCAGCCAAGAGCCCGGGACAGGGGGGCGAGCTTTCTTT.

The chain employs TRBV20-1 and TRBJ2-3, with D hard to call. V was cut by 2 bases and J by 3 bases, with 3 bases left in between. Germline loops: CDR1 DFQATT, CDR2 SNEGSKA (reference sequence). The CDR3 totals 11 residues. As DNA, the CDR3 is TGCAGTGCTAGACTTACAGATACGCAGTATTTT. This sequence encodes CSARLTDTQYF.

V usage is TRBV5-4 and J usage is TRBJ2-5; TRBD2 agrees at 14 bases. Germline CDR1 SGHNT, CDR2 YYREEE (reference sequence). V was clipped by 3 bases and J by 5 bases; unmatched bases: 9. The CDR3 runs 17 residues. The CDR3 nucleotides are TGTGCCAGCAGCTACGGGACTAGCGGGGGCCCTAGGGAGACCCAGTACTTC. It codes for CASSYGTSGGPRETQYF.

This chain uses TRBV30 with TRBJ2-1; no reliable D call. The V end was cut by 2 bases, the J end by 8 bases, with 10 bases between. Looked up from germline, CDR1 is GTSNPN and CDR2 is SVGIG (reference sequence). This CDR3 comprises 12 residues. CDR3 in DNA: TGTGCCTGGAGTCCCAACTTGCATGAGCAGTTCTTC. This codes for CAWSPNLHEQFF.

The rearrangement links TRBV5-5 to TRBJ1-6; D call uncertain. There are 13 residues in the CDR3. The germline V gene has CDR1 SGHKS and CDR2 YYEKEE (reference sequence). V lost 4 bases and J 13 bases, leaving 15 bases between the germline ends. The CDR3 is CASSRLNHDPLHF. DNA of the CDR3: TGTGCCAGCAGCCGGCTGAATCATGACCCCCTCCACTTT.

The gene calls are TRBV7-8 and TRBJ2-5; a possible D gene is TRBD1 (5 bases). Deletions cut 5 bases from V and 7 bases from J, with 17 bases between. The CDR3 is made up of 14 amino acids. The germline V gene has CDR1 SGHVS and CDR2 FQNEAQ. CDR3 residues: CASSRDSLVVTQYF. CDR3 sequence (DNA): TGTGCCAGCAGCCGCGACAGCCTCGTGGTGACCCAGTACTTC.

With regard to this clone: A single base separates this from a much larger clone, so it may be a read error. The chain carries TRBV10-3 and TRBJ2-7; 9 bases match TRBD2. V dropped 4 bases and J dropped 2; count of bases not matched to a gene: 3. Germline values: CDR1 ENHRY, CDR2 SYGVKD. The CDR3 length is 14 residues. The CDR3 protein is CAISGTSATYEQYF. The CDR3 DNA sequence: TGTGCCATCAGTGGGACTAGCGCTACCTACGAGCAGTACTTC.

The gene calls are TRBV6-1 and TRBJ2-7; 9 bases fit TRBD1. CDR3 length: 19 amino acids. Germline CDR1 MNHNS, CDR2 SASEGT. The V and J ends lost 3 bases and 3 bases, in that order; junction bases with no gene match: 18. CDR3 in DNA: TGTGCCAGCAGTGACAAAGCCAGGGGACAGGGATTCCCCATCTACGAGCAGTACTTC. Translating gives CASSDKARGQGFPIYEQYF.

The chain joins TRBV7-9 to TRBJ2-6; D possibly corresponds to TRBD2 (5 bases). V lost 3 bases, J lost 2 bases, and 14 bases lay in between. The V gene's germline CDR1 is SEHNR and CDR2 FQNEAQ (reference sequence). The CDR3 runs 17 residues. CDR3 DNA sequence: TGTGCCAGCAGCTTTATGTCTGCGGGTGCTGGGGCCAACGTCCTGACTTTC. Translated: CASSFMSAGAGANVLTF.

This clone was counted a few times. The chain couples TRBV7-9 to TRBJ1-1, with D possibly matching TRBD1 (6 bases). Germline V gene sequence: CDR1 SEHNR, CDR2 FQNEAQ (reference sequence). V lost 8 bases and J lost 10, with 23 bases in between. The length of the CDR3 is 14 residues. The CDR3 loop reads CASSRGLHKGGAFF. The DNA of the CDR3 is TGTGCCAGCTCCCGGGGGCTTCACAAGGGTGGAGCTTTCTTT.

V usage is TRBV6-1 and J usage is TRBJ1-2; D is uncertain. The CDR3 is made up of 14 amino acids. Germline V CDR1 and CDR2: MNHNS, SASEGT. Trimming shortened V by 4 bases and J by 0 bases, and 9 bases separated the two germline ends. In DNA, the CDR3 is TGTGCCAGCAGTGTGGGAAGGACTAACTATGGCTACACCTTC. Translated, it gives CASSVGRTNYGYTF.

The chain carries TRBV30 and TRBJ2-4; unclear D gene. Germline assignment: CDR1 GTSNPN and CDR2 SVGIG (reference sequence). V was clipped by 3 bases and J by 6 bases, with 12 bases between them. This CDR3 is built from 13 residues. The CDR3 loop is CAWSPGYPNIQYF. CDR3 bases: TGTGCCTGGAGCCCCGGTTACCCAAACATTCAGTACTTC.

The gene calls are TRBV5-1 and TRBJ1-1; 10 bases are a match to TRBD1. This CDR3 comprises 14 residues. Germline trimming cut 4 bases from V and 8 bases from J; bases unmatched to any gene: 8. Germline V gene lookup returns CDR1 SGHRS and CDR2 YFSETQ. The CDR3 region is CASSSQTGGAEAFF. CDR3 coding DNA: TGCGCCAGCAGCAGCCAGACAGGGGGCGCCGAAGCTTTCTTT.

The chain has TRBV15 and TRBJ1-2; the D is unclear. Trimming cost V 0 bases and J 2 bases, with 4 bases left between them. The germline CDR1 and CDR2 sequences are LNHNV and YYDKDF (reference sequence). CDR3 size: 13 residues. The CDR3 loop reads CATSREGNYGYTF. In DNA, the CDR3 is TGTGCCACCAGCAGAGAAGGGAACTATGGCTACACCTTC.

A remark on this clone: This sample also contains other DNA sequences that code for the same CDR3. V usage is TRBV9 and J usage is TRBJ1-6; 8 bases fit TRBD1. V shed 0 bases and J 6 bases; nucleotides not matched to a gene: 2. The CDR3 is 15 residues long. Germline lookup yields CDR1 SGDLS and CDR2 YYNGEE. This chain's CDR3 is CASSVVGQGNSPLHF. The CDR3 DNA sequence: TGTGCCAGCAGCGTAGTAGGACAGGGTAATTCACCCCTCCACTTT.

The chain combines TRBV6-1 with TRBJ2-7, with TRBD2 matching over 12 bases. CDR1 MNHNS and CDR2 SASEGT come from the germline V gene. After removal of 7 bases from V and 5 bases from J, the junction contained 9 bases not matched to a gene. The length of the CDR3 is 15 residues. The CDR3 here is CASTASGGAGNEQYF. The CDR3 DNA follows: TGTGCCAGCACGGCTAGCGGGGGGGCCGGGAACGAGCAGTACTTC.

Only one count was recorded for this clone. CDR3 sequence reads: CASSSGQYQYF. In DNA, the CDR3 is TGCGCCAGCAGCTCTGGACAGTATCAGTACTTC. V and J are TRBV5-1 and TRBJ2-7, with D maybe TRBD1 (6 bases). V dropped 3 bases and J dropped 10 bases, with 11 bases sitting between them. Germline CDR1 reads SGHRS; CDR2 reads YFSETQ. CDR3 length equals 11 residues.

The gene calls are TRBV25-1 and TRBJ2-5; D uncertain. Germline V gene data show CDR1 as MGHDK and CDR2 as SYGVNS. The germline V and J ends were trimmed by 2 bases and 3 bases, with 1 base remaining between them. The CDR3 runs 11 residues. CDR3 protein: CASSEKETQYF. The CDR3 DNA reads as TGTGCCAGCAGTGAAAAAGAGACCCAGTACTTC.

The J gene is TRBJ2-7, the V gene TRBV5-6; D is ambiguous. TRBJ2-1 matches the DNA end more closely, so the J call is doubtful. This CDR3 comprises 14 residues. The germline V gene has CDR1 SGHDT and CDR2 YYEEEE. The CDR3 region has the DNA TGTGCCAGCAGCGGAACTGGCCCATACAATGAGCAGTTCTTC. This encodes CASSGTGPYNEQFF.

The gene calls are TRBV7-3 and TRBJ1-6; TRBD1 is a possible D gene (5 bases). The CDR3 runs 15 residues. Germline CDR1 SGHTA, CDR2 FQGTGA. Trimming took off 2 bases at V and 6 bases at J, with 11 bases between the two ends. CDR3 sequence reads: CASSLQGVGNSPLHF. In DNA, the CDR3 is TGTGCCAGCAGCTTACAAGGGGTTGGTAATTCACCCCTCCACTTT.

Details on this clone: One end of the junction does not line up with germline, which may come from a read error. The chain's CDR3 is CASSLGQWGQETQYF. In DNA, the CDR3 is TGTGCTAGCAGCTTAGGCCAGTGGGGACAAGAGACCCAGTACTTC. The chain is built from TRBV7-7 and TRBJ2-5; D is undetermined. Per germline, CDR1 SSHAT and CDR2 FNYEAQ (reference sequence). This CDR3 is 15 amino acids long.

The chain employs TRBV18 and TRBJ1-6; D is possibly TRBD1 (6 bases). V was pared by 2 bases and J by 8 bases, with 13 bases between. The germline gives CDR1 KGHSH, CDR2 LQKENI. The CDR3 extends over 15 amino acids. In DNA, the CDR3 is TGTGCCAGCTCACCAGATCCGGGGGGGCATTCACCCCTCCACTTT. Amino acid sequence: CASSPDPGGHSPLHF.

The chain carries TRBV15 and TRBJ2-2; 7 nucleotides agree with TRBD2. The CDR3 is 15 residues long. Germline loops: CDR1 LNHNV, CDR2 YYDKDF (reference sequence). Trimming at V came to 4 bases and at J to 5 bases, leaving 7 bases not matched to a gene. CDR3 sequence (DNA): TGTGCCACCAGCAAACCGGGACTAAGGACCGGGGAGCTGTTTTTT. Translated: CATSKPGLRTGELFF.